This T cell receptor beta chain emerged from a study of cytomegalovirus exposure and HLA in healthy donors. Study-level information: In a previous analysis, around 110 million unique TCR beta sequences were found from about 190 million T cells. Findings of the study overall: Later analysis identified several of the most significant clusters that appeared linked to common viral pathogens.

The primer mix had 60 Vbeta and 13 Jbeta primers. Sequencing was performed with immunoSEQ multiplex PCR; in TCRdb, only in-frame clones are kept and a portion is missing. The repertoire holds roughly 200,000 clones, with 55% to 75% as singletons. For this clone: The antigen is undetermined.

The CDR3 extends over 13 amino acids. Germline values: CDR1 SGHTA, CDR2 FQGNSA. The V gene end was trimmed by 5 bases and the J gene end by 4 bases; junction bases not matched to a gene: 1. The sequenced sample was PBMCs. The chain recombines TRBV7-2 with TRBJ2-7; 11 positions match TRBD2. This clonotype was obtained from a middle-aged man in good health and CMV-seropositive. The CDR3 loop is CASSPSGGYEQYF. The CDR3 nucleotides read TGTGCCAGCAGCCCTAGCGGGGGGTACGAGCAGTACTTC.